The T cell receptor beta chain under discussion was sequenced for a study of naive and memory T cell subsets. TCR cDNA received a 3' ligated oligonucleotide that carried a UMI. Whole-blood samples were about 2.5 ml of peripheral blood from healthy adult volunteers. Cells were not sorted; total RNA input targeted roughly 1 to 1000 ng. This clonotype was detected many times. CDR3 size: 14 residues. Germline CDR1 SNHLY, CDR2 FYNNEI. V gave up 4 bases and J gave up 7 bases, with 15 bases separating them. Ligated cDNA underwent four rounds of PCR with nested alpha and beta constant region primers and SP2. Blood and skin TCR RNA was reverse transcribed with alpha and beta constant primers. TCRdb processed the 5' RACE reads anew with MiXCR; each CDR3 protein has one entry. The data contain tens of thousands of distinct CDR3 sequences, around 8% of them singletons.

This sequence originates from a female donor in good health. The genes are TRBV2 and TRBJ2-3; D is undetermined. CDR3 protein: CASSVNAVGYTQYF. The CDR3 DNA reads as TGTGCCAGCAGTGTGAACGCGGTTGGCTATACGCAGTATTTT.